Given below is one T cell receptor (beta chain) in context. At one end the junction does not follow the germline gene, possibly because of a read error. Three rounds of nested PCR, following a modified ARM-PCR protocol, produced the TCRbeta library. Each CDR3 protein is one row after TCRdb ran MiXCR on the multiplex PCR reads. The table records 35,000 to 55,000 distinct CDR3 sequences, approximately 59% of them present only once. Germline V gene data show CDR1 as SGHAT and CDR2 as FQNNGV. The CDR3 consists of 16 residues. The data originate from a study of tumor and adjacent non-tumor tissue in lung cancer. RNA was extracted from bulk tissue without any cell sorting. This non-tumor lung sample came from over 3 cm beyond the tumor edge.

The chain has TRBV11-2 and TRBJ2-6, with TRBD1 as a possible D gene (5 bases). The sequencing input was distant non-tumor lung tissue. The receptor was isolated from a woman aged 40-49 years with non-small cell lung cancer. CDR3 region: CASSCSDLSGASVLTF. CDR3 nucleotides: TGTGCCAGCAGCTGTTCAGACCTCTCTGGGGCCAGCGTCCTTACTTTC.